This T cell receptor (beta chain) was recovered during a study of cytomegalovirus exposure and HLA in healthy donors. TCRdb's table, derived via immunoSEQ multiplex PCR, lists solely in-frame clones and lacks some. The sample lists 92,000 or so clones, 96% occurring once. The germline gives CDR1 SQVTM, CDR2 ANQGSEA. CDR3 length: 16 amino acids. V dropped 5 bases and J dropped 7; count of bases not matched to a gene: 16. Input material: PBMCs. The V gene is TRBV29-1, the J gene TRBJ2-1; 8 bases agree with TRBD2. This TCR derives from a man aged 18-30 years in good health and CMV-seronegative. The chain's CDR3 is CSVSPATSGSGNEQFF. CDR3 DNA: TGCAGCGTTTCCCCCGCAACCAGCGGGAGCGGGAATGAGCAGTTCTTC.